Below are 28 T cell receptor beta chains sequenced from a single sample in a study of blood T cell repertoires in COVID-19. Profiling relied on immunoSEQ multiplex PCR, and the TCRdb table lists in-frame clones only, not all of them. The table lists around 200,000 clones, 70% to 90% of them singletons, with approximately 12% in the top ten. Specimen: peripheral blood. Receptor source: a woman aged 18-29 years who had recovered from COVID-19.

The chain employs TRBV3-1 (or the pseudogene TRBV3-2) and TRBJ1-4; D remains ambiguous. V was shortened by 1 base and J by 8 bases, with 14 bases between the two germline ends. Looked up from germline, CDR1 is LGHDT and CDR2 is YNNKEL (reference sequence). CDR3 length equals 15 residues. CDR3: CASSQGTAVREKLFF. CDR3 nucleotide sequence: TGTGCCAGCAGCCAAGGAACAGCCGTTCGAGAAAAACTGTTTTTT.

This chain connects TRBV24-1 to TRBJ1-5, with TRBD1 identical over 8 bases. CDR3 size: 15 residues. The J segment lost 5 bases and the V segment lost 2 bases, leaving 4 bases of the junction unmatched. Germline lookup yields CDR1 KGHDR and CDR2 SFDVKD. CDR3 protein: CATSDSGGEDQPQHF. The CDR3 DNA sequence: TGTGCCACCAGTGATTCAGGGGGCGAGGATCAGCCCCAGCATTTT.

J is TRBJ2-5 and V is TRBV6-5; TRBD1 matches at 9 bases. In germline, CDR1 is MNHEY, CDR2 SVGAGI. The CDR3 spans 14 residues. With V trimmed by 6 bases and J by 5 bases, 7 bases remained unmatched. CDR3 sequence: CASSATGGVETQYF. CDR3 nucleotides: TGTGCCAGCAGCGCGACAGGGGGAGTTGAGACCCAGTACTTC.

The gene calls are TRBV7-3 and TRBJ1-2, with TRBD1 matching 7 bases. The CDR3 length is 12 residues. V gave up 4 bases and J gave up 5 bases; unmatched junction bases: 1. From germline, CDR1 is SGHTA and CDR2 FQGTGA. The CDR3 DNA follows: TGTGCCAGCAGCTCACAGGGGTATGGCTACACCTTC. Translating it yields CASSSQGYGYTF.

The chain links TRBV9 to TRBJ2-3, with 7 bases matching TRBD1. CDR1 is SGDLS and CDR2 is YYNGEE in the germline V gene. The CDR3 totals 15 residues. Trimming removed 0 bases from V and 2 bases from J; junction bases left unmatched: 3. The CDR3 bases are TGTGCCAGCAGCGTAGAGGGACAGCTCACAGATACGCAGTATTTT. Its translation: CASSVEGQLTDTQYF.

The rearrangement links TRBV5-1 to TRBJ1-3, with 11 bases identical to TRBD1. The CDR3 spans 15 residues. CDR1 and CDR2 from the germline V gene are SGHRS and YFSETQ. After removal of 3 bases from V and 3 bases from J, the junction contained 2 bases not matched to a gene. The CDR3 region is CASSWTGGLGNTIYF. CDR3 coding DNA: TGCGCCAGCAGCTGGACAGGGGGCCTTGGAAACACCATATATTTT.

This chain uses TRBV9 with TRBJ2-1; 8 nucleotides match TRBD2. The V gene end was trimmed by 4 bases and the J gene end by 9 bases; junction bases not matched to a gene: 12. The CDR3 runs 15 residues. Germline CDR1 reads SGDLS; CDR2 reads YYNGEE. The CDR3 protein is CASSPTPREVPEQFF. The CDR3 nucleotides read TGTGCCAGCAGCCCTACTCCGCGGGAGGTTCCTGAGCAGTTCTTC.

V usage is TRBV6-5 and J usage is TRBJ2-3, with TRBD2 identical over 11 bases. Germline lookup yields CDR1 MNHEY and CDR2 SVGAGI. The V gene end was trimmed by 2 bases and the J gene end by 3 bases; junction bases not matched to a gene: 4. The CDR3 contains 16 residues. Here the CDR3 DNA reads TGTGCCAGCAGTTACAGTACTAGCGGGAGAACAGATACGCAGTATTTT. It yields the protein CASSYSTSGRTDTQYF.

The rearrangement links TRBV7-2 to TRBJ1-2, with no clear D. Germline V CDR1 and CDR2: SGHTA, FQGNSA. The CDR3 consists of 15 residues. V dropped 5 bases and J dropped 8 bases, with 21 bases sitting between them. CDR3 DNA: TGTGCCAGCAGCCTATTGGGCCTGGCGCGTGGCGGCTACACCTTC. Translation gives CASSLLGLARGGYTF.

V usage is TRBV27 and J usage is TRBJ2-7, with TRBD2 as a possible D gene (5 bases). The V and J ends lost 6 bases and 3 bases respectively, with 12 bases between them. Germline values: CDR1 MNHEY, CDR2 SMNVEV (reference sequence). The CDR3 has 13 amino acids. The CDR3 DNA reads as TGTGCCAGCAGCCGGACTGGGGTCTACGAGCAGTACTTC. Translation gives CASSRTGVYEQYF.

This chain joins TRBV6-6 and TRBJ1-5; 9 bases match TRBD1. The CDR3 covers 14 residues. Germline-derived CDR1 and CDR2 are MNHNY and SVGAGI (reference sequence). Trimming removed 7 bases from V and 7 bases from J; junction bases left unmatched: 8. The CDR3 nucleotides are TGTGCCAGCACCAAGGACAGGGGTAGACAGCCCCAGCATTTT. As protein: CASTKDRGRQPQHF.

The genes are TRBV6-4 and TRBJ1-1, with 7 bases lining up with TRBD1. Germline CDR1 is MRHNA and CDR2 is SNTAGT. The CDR3 runs 14 residues. The V and J ends lost 5 bases and 4 bases, in that order; junction bases with no gene match: 7. The chain's CDR3 is CASSPDRVGTEAFF. The CDR3 coding sequence is TGTGCCAGCAGTCCCGACAGGGTAGGCACTGAAGCTTTCTTT.

This clone was counted once. The chain carries TRBV7-9 and TRBJ1-1, with D hard to call. Trimming removed 2 bases at V and 5 bases at J, with 12 bases between. The CDR3 totals 14 residues. Germline V gene data show CDR1 as SEHNR and CDR2 as FQNEAQ (reference sequence). The CDR3 bases are TGTGCCAGCAGCTTAAGGGAGGGTGTGACTGAAGCTTTCTTT. As protein: CASSLREGVTEAFF.

The chain employs TRBV5-1 and TRBJ1-2; D is perhaps TRBD1 (5 bases). There are 15 residues in the CDR3. V was shortened by 3 bases and J by 4 bases, with 16 bases between the two germline ends. Germline CDR1 and CDR2: SGHRS and YFSETQ. DNA of the CDR3: TGCGCCAGCAGCTGGACATCAGGCGGCTTCTATGGCTACACCTTC. Protein sequence: CASSWTSGGFYGYTF.

This clone was seen a single time. For the CDR3, the DNA is TGTGCCAGCAGTTGGGACTTATCAACTAATGAAAAACTGTTTTTT. Protein sequence: CASSWDLSTNEKLFF. The V call is TRBV2, the J call TRBJ1-4; a weak D match, TRBD1 (5 bases). The germline V and J ends were trimmed by 5 bases and 0 bases, with 10 bases remaining between them. The CDR3 is 15 residues long. Per germline, CDR1 SNHLY and CDR2 FYNNEI.

This sequence joins TRBV9 and TRBJ2-7; 13 nucleotides match TRBD2. With 3 bases clipped from V and 4 bases from J, the junction kept 4 bases outside the gene matches. The CDR3 runs to 15 residues. Per the germline V gene, CDR1 is SGDLS and CDR2 is YYNGEE. CDR3 in amino acids: CASSEGGLAGYEQYF. The CDR3 DNA reads as TGTGCCAGCAGCGAGGGGGGACTAGCGGGGTACGAGCAGTACTTC.

V gene TRBV19 combines with J gene TRBJ2-5; possible D gene TRBD2, 5 bases. The CDR3 runs to 14 residues. Germline-derived CDR1 and CDR2 are LNHDA and SQIVND (reference sequence). V lost 5 bases and J lost 3, with 13 bases in between. CDR3 region: CASSVALEKETQYF. CDR3 bases: TGTGCCAGTAGTGTAGCGCTAGAGAAAGAGACCCAGTACTTC. Supplemented by reference TRBV19 and TRBJ2-5, the full variable domain reads DGGITQSPKYLFRKEGQNVTLSCEQNLNHDAMYWYRQDPGQGLRLIYYSQIVNDFQKGDIAEGYSVSREKKESFPLTVTSAQKNPTAFYLCASSVALEKETQYFGPGTRLLVL.

J is TRBJ2-7 and V is TRBV2; the match to TRBD1 covers 8 bases. This CDR3 region has 16 residues. After removal of 5 bases from V and 9 bases from J, the junction contained 18 bases not matched to a gene. Germline CDR1 is SNHLY and CDR2 is FYNNEI. The CDR3 DNA follows: TGTGCCAGCAGTTTCGCTCGTCCCGGGACAGGCGCGATGCAGTACTTC. Its protein product is CASSFARPGTGAMQYF.

The CDR3 spells CSASPRQVTETQYF. The CDR3 DNA sequence: TGCAGTGCTAGTCCTCGACAGGTTACGGAGACCCAGTACTTC. V is TRBV20-1 and J is TRBJ2-5; TRBD1 is a possible D gene (6 bases). The ends were cut back, 3 bases at V and 5 bases at J, with 16 bases in the middle. The V gene's germline CDR1 is DFQATT and CDR2 SNEGSKA (reference sequence). This CDR3 contains 14 residues.

Here the CDR3 DNA reads TGTGCCGGCGCTCCGGGACAAACCTACGAGCAGTACTTC. Its protein is CAGAPGQTYEQYF. The chain uses TRBV6-5 and TRBJ2-7, with D possibly being TRBD1 (6 bases). There are 13 residues in the CDR3. Trimming took 11 bases from V and 2 from J, leaving 16 bases between them. Per the germline V gene, CDR1 is MNHEY and CDR2 is SVGAGI.

Details on this clone: The sample contains more than one DNA sequence encoding this CDR3. In DNA form, the CDR3 reads TGTGCCAGCAGTTTACGGGGAGAGCAGTACTTC. This encodes CASSLRGEQYF. The rearrangement joins TRBV27 to TRBJ2-7; maybe TRBD2 (5 bases). The CDR3 is 11 amino acids. Trimming took 2 bases from V and 7 from J, leaving 6 bases between them. The V gene's germline CDR1 is MNHEY and CDR2 SMNVEV (reference sequence).

The rearrangement joins TRBV20-1 to TRBJ2-1, with 8 bases lining up with TRBD2. Germline V CDR1 and CDR2: DFQATT, SNEGSKA (reference sequence). J gave up 6 bases and V 3 bases, and 13 bases lay outside the gene matches. The CDR3 consists of 16 residues. The CDR3 nucleotides read TGCAGTGCTAGTGCGGGGGGAGTACAAAGGGGCAATGAGCAGTTCTTC. This codes for CSASAGGVQRGNEQFF.

The chain couples TRBV30 to TRBJ1-2, with D unresolved. CDR1 GTSNPN and CDR2 SVGIG come from the germline V gene (reference sequence). The V gene lost 5 bases and the J gene lost 7 bases, with 17 bases spanning the gap. This CDR3 spans 13 amino acids. The CDR3 region has the DNA TGTGCCTGGTCTGGCCTGGGCTTCGGTGGCTACACCTTC. Translating gives CAWSGLGFGGYTF. The full variable domain, its missing parts supplied by reference TRBV30 and TRBJ1-2, is SQTIHQWPATLVQPVGSPLSLECTVEGTSNPNLYWYRQAAGRGLQLLFYSVGIGQISSEVPQNLSASRPQDRQFILSSKKLLLSDSGFYLCAWSGLGFGGYTFGSGTRLTVV.

This clone was observed a handful of times. The sample has other DNA sequences that encode this CDR3 too. The genes are TRBV6-1 and TRBJ1-3; D is possibly TRBD1 (5 bases). CDR3 length equals 14 residues. Germline lookup yields CDR1 MNHNS and CDR2 SASEGT. V was pared by 3 bases and J by 2 bases, with 8 bases between. In nucleotides, the CDR3 is TGTGCCAGCAGTGAGGGGGGTGCTGGAAACACCATATATTTT. Its protein product is CASSEGGAGNTIYF.

J is TRBJ2-1 and V is TRBV6-5, with TRBD2 identical over 9 bases. CDR1 is MNHEY and CDR2 is SVGAGI in the germline V gene. Trimming removed 4 bases from V and 4 bases from J; junction bases left unmatched: 5. The CDR3 consists of 15 residues. This chain's CDR3 is CASSFETSGYNEQFF. Here the CDR3 DNA reads TGTGCCAGCAGTTTCGAGACTAGCGGATACAATGAGCAGTTCTTC.

The chain couples TRBV10-3 to TRBJ1-1; D ambiguous. The CDR3 sequence is 14 residues long. Trimming shortened V by 0 bases and J by 8 bases, and 13 bases separated the two germline ends. Germline CDR1 reads ENHRY; CDR2 reads SYGVKD. CDR3 DNA: TGTGCCATCAGTGAGTCGGTCGAGGCACCCGAAGCTTTCTTT. This encodes CAISESVEAPEAFF.

The chain employs TRBV9 and TRBJ2-1, with D hard to call. Trimming removed 3 bases from V and 9 bases from J, with 13 bases in between. This CDR3 has 13 amino acids. Germline V gene sequence: CDR1 SGDLS, CDR2 YYNGEE. The CDR3 sequence is CASSGGPESEQFF. The DNA for the CDR3 is TGTGCCAGCAGCGGAGGCCCTGAGAGTGAGCAGTTCTTC. Together with reference TRBV9 and TRBJ2-1, the CDR3 gives the full variable domain: DSGVTQTPKHLITATGQRVTLRCSPRSGDLSVYWYQQSLDQGLQFLIQYYNGEERAKGNILERFSAQQFPDLHSELNLSSLELGDSALYFCASSGGPESEQFFGPGTRLTVL.

This chain uses TRBV5-1 with TRBJ1-2; a possible D gene is TRBD1 (5 bases). V lost 1 base and J lost 3, with 16 bases in between. Germline CDR1 and CDR2: SGHRS and YFSETQ. The CDR3 runs 16 residues. The CDR3 is CASSLKFLGRDYGYTF. CDR3 sequence (DNA): TGCGCCAGCAGCTTGAAATTCTTGGGCAGGGACTATGGCTACACCTTC.